What follows are 14 T cell receptor beta chains derived from one specimen sequenced in a study of blood T cell repertoires in COVID-19. TCRdb's table, derived via immunoSEQ multiplex PCR, lists solely in-frame clones and lacks some. The sample has some 96,000 clones; approximately 90% are singletons. Material: peripheral blood. The receptors originated from a man aged 50-60 years with active COVID-19.

The V gene is TRBV2, the J gene TRBJ1-1; the D gene is possibly TRBD1 (5 bases). Germline CDR1 reads SNHLY; CDR2 reads FYNNEI. V lost 4 bases to trimming and J lost 4 bases, with 13 bases between them. This CDR3 comprises 14 residues. The chain's CDR3 is CASSVTRRGTEAFF. CDR3 nucleotides: TGTGCCAGCAGTGTTACCCGGAGGGGCACTGAAGCTTTCTTT.

This chain connects TRBV5-1 to TRBJ2-3; D is unclear. Germline V gives CDR1 SGHRS, CDR2 YFSETQ. The CDR3 has 14 amino acids. Trimming took off 3 bases at V and 4 bases at J, with 12 bases between the two ends. DNA of the CDR3: TGCGCCAGCAGCTACTCGGGTTCGCCAGATACGCAGTATTTT. Protein: CASSYSGSPDTQYF.

The V and J genes are TRBV3-1 (or the pseudogene TRBV3-2) and TRBJ2-3; 8 bases are a match to TRBD2. The CDR3 has 14 residues. Trimming at V came to 2 bases and at J to 8 bases, leaving 6 bases not matched to a gene. Germline CDR1 is LGHDT and CDR2 is YNNKEL (reference sequence). DNA for the CDR3: TGTGCCAGCAGCCAACTGATCGGGGGGGCTACGCAGTATTTT. This codes for CASSQLIGGATQYF.

V is TRBV5-1 and J is TRBJ1-4, with D uncertain. Germline V gives CDR1 SGHRS, CDR2 YFSETQ. This CDR3 comprises 14 residues. The ends were cut back, 2 bases at V and 8 bases at J, with 13 bases in the middle. The CDR3 reads CASSFRGNEEKLFF. For the CDR3, the DNA is TGCGCCAGCAGCTTTCGTGGTAATGAGGAAAAACTGTTTTTT.

This clone occurred once. The chain's CDR3 is CATESGSPNYGYTF. The CDR3 bases are TGTGCCACCGAGTCGGGGTCTCCTAACTATGGCTACACCTTC. The chain joins TRBV6-5 to TRBJ1-2; no clear D gene. Germline CDR1 MNHEY, CDR2 SVGAGI. This CDR3 region has 14 residues. Trimming removed 10 bases at V and 0 bases at J, with 15 bases between.

J is TRBJ1-5 and V is TRBV21-1. TRBV21-1 is listed as a pseudogene. CDR3 size: 18 residues. DNA for the CDR3: TGTGCCAGCAGCAAAGTTGGGAGTAGGGTAAGCAGCAATCAGCCCCAGCATTTT. Translation: CASSKVGSRVSSNQPQHF.

V usage is TRBV24-1 and J usage is TRBJ2-3; 13 bases are a match to TRBD2. The V segment lost 4 bases and the J segment 3 bases; nucleotides outside the gene matches: 3. The CDR3 sequence is 16 residues long. Germline V CDR1 and CDR2: KGHDR, SFDVKD. CDR3 DNA sequence: TGTGCCACCAGTGACAGACTAGCGGGGGGAACAGATACGCAGTATTTT. Translation: CATSDRLAGGTDTQYF.

The rearrangement links TRBV15 to TRBJ1-5; 9 bases line up with TRBD1. This CDR3 region has 17 residues. Per the germline V gene, CDR1 is LNHNV and CDR2 is YYDKDF (reference sequence). After removal of 3 bases from V and 0 bases from J, the junction contained 6 bases not matched to a gene. Here the CDR3 reads CATSSPGQGVSNQPQHF. CDR3 DNA sequence: TGTGCCACCAGCAGCCCGGGACAGGGAGTTAGCAATCAGCCCCAGCATTTT.

In DNA, the CDR3 is TGCGCCAGCAGCGTGGGACAGGGGTATGAAAAACTGTTTTTT. Protein: CASSVGQGYEKLFF. This chain connects TRBV5-1 to TRBJ1-4; the match to TRBD1 covers 10 bases. Germline V gene data show CDR1 as SGHRS and CDR2 as YFSETQ. CDR3 length equals 14 residues. The V segment lost 4 bases and the J segment 6 bases; nucleotides outside the gene matches: 3.

The chain couples TRBV6-5 to TRBJ1-2; D unclear. CDR1 is MNHEY, CDR2 SVGAGI, per germline. V was pared by 4 bases and J by 2 bases, with 5 bases between. CDR3 length: 12 residues. In nucleotides, the CDR3 is TGTGCCAGCAGTTCCCCGAACTATGGCTACACCTTC. This encodes CASSSPNYGYTF.

The rearrangement uses TRBV7-6 and TRBJ2-1, with 10 bases aligning to TRBD2. J gave up 8 bases and V 1 base, and 5 bases lay outside the gene matches. The CDR3 consists of 15 residues. Germline V gene lookup returns CDR1 SGHVS and CDR2 FNYEAQ. For the CDR3, the DNA is TGTGCCAGCAGCTTAGAAGCGCTAGCGGGAGATGAGCAGTTCTTC. It translates to CASSLEALAGDEQFF. The complete variable domain, with remaining parts taken from reference TRBV7-6 and TRBJ2-1, reads GAGVSQSPRYKVTKRGQDVALRCDPISGHVSLYWYRQALGQGPEFLTYFNYEAQQDKSGLPNDRFSAERPEGSISTLTIQRTEQRDSAMYRCASSLEALAGDEQFFGPGTRLTVL.

This chain joins TRBV7-9 and TRBJ1-3; D uncertain. The ends were cut back, 3 bases at V and 0 bases at J, with 9 bases in the middle. Germline assignment: CDR1 SEHNR and CDR2 FQNEAQ (reference sequence). The CDR3 contains 15 residues. The CDR3 DNA is TGTGCCAGCAGCTTGGGCCAGTTCTCTGGAAACACCATATATTTT. Its protein is CASSLGQFSGNTIYF.

The chain couples TRBV6-6 to TRBJ2-2; 7 bases align to TRBD2. V shed 8 bases, J shed 4 bases, and the junction held 10 bases outside the gene matches. Per the germline V gene, CDR1 is MNHNY and CDR2 is SVGAGI (reference sequence). The CDR3 sequence is 15 residues long. CDR3 DNA: TGTGCCAGCCTAAACGGACTAGACCTCACCGGGGAGCTGTTTTTT. Its protein is CASLNGLDLTGELFF.

The V and J genes are TRBV19 and TRBJ2-1, with 8 bases matching TRBD1. CDR3 size: 15 residues. Per germline, CDR1 LNHDA and CDR2 SQIVND (reference sequence). V trimming: 5 bases; J trimming: 8 bases; junction bases outside the gene matches: 11. CDR3 loop: CASSQDRGPFDEQFF. CDR3 DNA: TGTGCCAGTAGTCAAGACAGGGGACCTTTCGATGAGCAGTTCTTC.